This record covers a single T cell receptor beta chain. The sample comes from a study of T-cell memory formation after mild COVID-19. TCRdb fed the 5' RACE reads into MiXCR, producing one record per CDR3 protein. The sample lists about 400,000 distinct CDR3 sequences; 20% to 25% were seen once. Per the germline V gene, CDR1 is GTSNPN and CDR2 is SVGIG (reference sequence). Trimming shortened V by 0 bases and J by 2 bases, and 10 bases separated the two germline ends. The length of the CDR3 is 14 residues. The sequence was collected from an adult woman who had mild COVID-19 (a few samples of this study predate the infection). Cell type and time point are not known. The chain combines TRBV30 with TRBJ1-1; a weak D match, TRBD1 (5 bases). Sequenced sample: PBMCs or a T cell subset sorted from them (not recorded which). The CDR3 nucleotides are TGTGCCTGGAGTGTCGCCAGGGCTAACACTGAAGCTTTCTTT. Translated, it gives CAWSVARANTEAFF. Complete variable domain (other parts from reference TRBV30 and TRBJ1-1): SQTIHQWPATLVQPVGSPLSLECTVEGTSNPNLYWYRQAAGRGLQLLFYSVGIGQISSEVPQNLSASRPQDRQFILSSKKLLLSDSGFYLCAWSVARANTEAFFGQGTRLTVV.